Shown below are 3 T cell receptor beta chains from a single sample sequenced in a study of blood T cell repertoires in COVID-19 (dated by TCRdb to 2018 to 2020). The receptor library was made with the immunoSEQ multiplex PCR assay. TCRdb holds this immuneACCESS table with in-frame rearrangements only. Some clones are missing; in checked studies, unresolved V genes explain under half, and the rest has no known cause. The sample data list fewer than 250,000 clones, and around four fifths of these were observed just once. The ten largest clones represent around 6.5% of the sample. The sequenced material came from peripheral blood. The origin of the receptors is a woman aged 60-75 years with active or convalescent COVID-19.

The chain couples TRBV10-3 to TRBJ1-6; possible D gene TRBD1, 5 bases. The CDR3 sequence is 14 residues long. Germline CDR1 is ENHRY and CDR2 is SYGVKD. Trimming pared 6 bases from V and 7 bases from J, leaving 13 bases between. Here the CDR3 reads CAIRPGLENSPLHF. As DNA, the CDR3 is TGTGCCATCAGGCCGGGACTGGAAAATTCACCCCTCCACTTT.

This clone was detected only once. The chain's CDR3 is CASRGIRTGGGGLAFPQHF. The CDR3 bases are TGTGCCAGCCGCGGGATCCGGACAGGGGGCGGGGGGCTGGCGTTCCCCCAGCATTTT. This chain links TRBV2 with TRBJ1-5, with 11 bases lining up with TRBD1. CDR3 size: 19 residues. Per the germline V gene, CDR1 is SNHLY and CDR2 is FYNNEI. The ends lost 8 bases at V and 10 bases at J; junction bases unmatched: 25.

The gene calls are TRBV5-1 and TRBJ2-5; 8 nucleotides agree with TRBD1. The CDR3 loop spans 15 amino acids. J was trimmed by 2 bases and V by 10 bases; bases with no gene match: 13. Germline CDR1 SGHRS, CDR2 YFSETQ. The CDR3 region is CASSYGTGRQETQYF. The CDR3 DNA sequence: TGCGCCTCAAGTTACGGGACAGGTCGTCAAGAGACCCAGTACTTC.